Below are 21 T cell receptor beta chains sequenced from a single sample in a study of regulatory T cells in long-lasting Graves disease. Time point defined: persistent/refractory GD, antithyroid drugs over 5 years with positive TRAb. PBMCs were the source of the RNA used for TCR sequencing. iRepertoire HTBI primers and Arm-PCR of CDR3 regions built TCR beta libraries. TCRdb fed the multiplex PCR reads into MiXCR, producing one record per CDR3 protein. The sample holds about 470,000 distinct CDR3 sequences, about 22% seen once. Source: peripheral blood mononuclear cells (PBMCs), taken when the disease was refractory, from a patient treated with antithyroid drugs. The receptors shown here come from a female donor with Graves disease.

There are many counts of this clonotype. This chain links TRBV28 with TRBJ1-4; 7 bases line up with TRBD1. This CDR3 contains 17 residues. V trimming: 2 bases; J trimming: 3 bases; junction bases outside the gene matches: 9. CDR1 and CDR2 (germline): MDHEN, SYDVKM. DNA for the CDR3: TGTGCCAGCAGTTTAGGGACAGACACCTTCTCTAATGAAAAACTGTTTTTT. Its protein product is CASSLGTDTFSNEKLFF.

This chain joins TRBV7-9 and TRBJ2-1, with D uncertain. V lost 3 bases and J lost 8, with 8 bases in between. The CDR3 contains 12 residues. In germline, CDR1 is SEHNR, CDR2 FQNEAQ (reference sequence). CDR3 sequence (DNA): TGTGCCAGCAGCTTCGACCGCGATGAGCAGTTCTTC. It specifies CASSFDRDEQFF.

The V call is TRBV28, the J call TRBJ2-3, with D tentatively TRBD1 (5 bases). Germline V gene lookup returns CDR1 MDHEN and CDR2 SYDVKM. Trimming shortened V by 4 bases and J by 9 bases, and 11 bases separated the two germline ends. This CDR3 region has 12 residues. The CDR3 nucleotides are TGTGCCAGCAGTTCCGGACATCACACGCAGTATTTT. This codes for CASSSGHHTQYF.

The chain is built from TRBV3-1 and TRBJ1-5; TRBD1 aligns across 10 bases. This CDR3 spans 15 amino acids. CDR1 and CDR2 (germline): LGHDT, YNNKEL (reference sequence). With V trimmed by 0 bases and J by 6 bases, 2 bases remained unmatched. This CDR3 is CASSQDGTGVQPQHF. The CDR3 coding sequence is TGTGCCAGCAGCCAAGATGGGACAGGGGTTCAGCCCCAGCATTTT. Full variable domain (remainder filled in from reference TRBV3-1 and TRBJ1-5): DTAVSQTPKYLVTQMGNDKSIKCEQNLGHDTMYWYKQDSKKFLKIMFSYNNKELIINETVPNRFSPKSPDKAHLNLHINSLELGDSAVYFCASSQDGTGVQPQHFGDGTRLSIL.

The CDR3 region is CASRPGQISNQPQHF. The CDR3 DNA is TGCGCCAGCAGACCGGGACAGATTAGCAATCAGCCCCAGCATTTT. The chain joins TRBV5-1 to TRBJ1-5, with 7 bases that match TRBD1. Looked up from germline, CDR1 is SGHRS and CDR2 is YFSETQ. There are 15 residues in the CDR3. J was trimmed by 0 bases and V by 5 bases; bases with no gene match: 5.

The CDR3 DNA reads TGTGCCAGCAGTTTAAGACAGGCCTACGAGCAGTACTTC. This gives the protein CASSLRQAYEQYF. This sequence joins TRBV6-2 or TRBV6-3 and TRBJ2-7, with D possibly matching TRBD1 (6 bases). This CDR3 spans 13 amino acids. CDR1 MNHEY and CDR2 SVGEGT come from the germline V gene. V lost 4 bases, J lost 2 bases, and 9 bases lay in between.

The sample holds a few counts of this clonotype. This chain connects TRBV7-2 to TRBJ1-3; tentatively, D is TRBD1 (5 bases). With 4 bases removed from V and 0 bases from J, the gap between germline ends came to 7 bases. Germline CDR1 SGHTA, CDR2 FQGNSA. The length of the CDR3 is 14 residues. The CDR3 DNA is TGTGCCAGCAGCTCGGGACCCTCTGGAAACACCATATATTTT. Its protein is CASSSGPSGNTIYF.

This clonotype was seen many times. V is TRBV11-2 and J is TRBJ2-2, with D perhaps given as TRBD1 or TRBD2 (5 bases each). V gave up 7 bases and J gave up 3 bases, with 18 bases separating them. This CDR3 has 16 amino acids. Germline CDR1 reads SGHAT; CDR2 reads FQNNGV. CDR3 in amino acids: CASTKRWGRDTGELFF. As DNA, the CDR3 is TGTGCCAGCACCAAGAGATGGGGACGGGACACCGGGGAGCTGTTTTTT.

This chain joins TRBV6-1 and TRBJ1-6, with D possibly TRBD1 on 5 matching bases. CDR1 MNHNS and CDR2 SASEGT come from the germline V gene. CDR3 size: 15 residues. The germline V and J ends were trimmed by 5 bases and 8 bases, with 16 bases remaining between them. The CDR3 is CASSHRTSGHSPLHF. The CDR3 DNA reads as TGTGCCAGCAGTCACCGGACAAGCGGGCATTCACCCCTCCACTTT.

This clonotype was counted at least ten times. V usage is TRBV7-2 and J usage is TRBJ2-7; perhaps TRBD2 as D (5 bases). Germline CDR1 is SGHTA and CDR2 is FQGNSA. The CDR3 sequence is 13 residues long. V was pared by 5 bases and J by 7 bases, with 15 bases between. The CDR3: CASSGDTSGEQYF. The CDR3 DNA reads TGTGCCAGCAGCGGAGACACTAGTGGGGAGCAGTACTTC.

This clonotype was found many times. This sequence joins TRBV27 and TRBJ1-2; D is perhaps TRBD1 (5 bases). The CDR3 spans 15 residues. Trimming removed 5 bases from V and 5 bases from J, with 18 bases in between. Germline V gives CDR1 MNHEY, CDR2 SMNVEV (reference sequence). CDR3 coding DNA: TGTGCCAGCAGTCCCGGAGGGGATACCCTGTATGGCTACACCTTC. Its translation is CASSPGGDTLYGYTF.

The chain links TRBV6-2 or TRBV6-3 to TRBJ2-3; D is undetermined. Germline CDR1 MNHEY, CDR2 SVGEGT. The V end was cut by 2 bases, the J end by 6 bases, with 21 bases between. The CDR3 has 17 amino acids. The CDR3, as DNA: TGTGCCAGCAGTTACGACACGGGTCCAGCACCTCGGGATACGCAGTATTTT. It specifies CASSYDTGPAPRDTQYF.

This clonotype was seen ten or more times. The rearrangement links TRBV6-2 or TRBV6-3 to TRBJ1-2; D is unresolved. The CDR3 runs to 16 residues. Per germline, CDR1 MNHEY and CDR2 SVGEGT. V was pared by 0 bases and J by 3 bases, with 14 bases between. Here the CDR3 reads CASSYSILRRHYGYTF. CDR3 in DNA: TGTGCCAGCAGTTACTCGATCTTAAGGAGGCACTATGGCTACACCTTC.

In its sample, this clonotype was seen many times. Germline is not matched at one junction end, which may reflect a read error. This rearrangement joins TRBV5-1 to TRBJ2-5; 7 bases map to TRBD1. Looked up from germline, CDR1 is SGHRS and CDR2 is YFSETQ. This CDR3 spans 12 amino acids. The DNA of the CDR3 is TGTGCCAGCAGCACAGGGGAAGAGACCCAGTACTTC. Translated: CASSTGEETQYF.

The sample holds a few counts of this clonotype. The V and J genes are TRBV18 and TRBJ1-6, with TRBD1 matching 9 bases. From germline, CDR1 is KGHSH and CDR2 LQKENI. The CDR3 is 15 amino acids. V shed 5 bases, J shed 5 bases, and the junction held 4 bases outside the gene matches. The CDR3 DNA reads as TGTGCCAGCTCAGAGGACAGGGGCGATAATTCACCCCTCCACTTT. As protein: CASSEDRGDNSPLHF.

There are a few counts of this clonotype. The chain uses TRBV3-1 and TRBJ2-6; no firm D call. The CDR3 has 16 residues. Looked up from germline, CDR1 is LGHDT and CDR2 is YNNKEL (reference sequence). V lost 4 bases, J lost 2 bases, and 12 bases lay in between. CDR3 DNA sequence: TGTGCCAGCAGCCCAAAGGCGGTAGCTGGGGCCAACGTCCTGACTTTC. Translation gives CASSPKAVAGANVLTF.

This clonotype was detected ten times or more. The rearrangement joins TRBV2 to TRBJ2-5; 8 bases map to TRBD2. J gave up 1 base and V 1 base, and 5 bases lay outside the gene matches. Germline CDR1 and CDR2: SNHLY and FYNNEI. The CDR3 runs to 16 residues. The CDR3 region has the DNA TGTGCCAGCAGTGAAGTCGGGCGGGGGGCCCAAGAGACCCAGTACTTC. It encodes CASSEVGRGAQETQYF.

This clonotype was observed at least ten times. CDR3 sequence reads: CASSQGSSRRGYTF. The CDR3 DNA follows: TGTGCCAGCAGCCAAGGGTCTTCCCGGCGGGGCTACACCTTC. The chain employs TRBV28 and TRBJ1-2; D unresolved. Germline V gene sequence: CDR1 MDHEN, CDR2 SYDVKM. The CDR3 length is 14 residues. V was pared by 6 bases and J by 8 bases, with 19 bases between.

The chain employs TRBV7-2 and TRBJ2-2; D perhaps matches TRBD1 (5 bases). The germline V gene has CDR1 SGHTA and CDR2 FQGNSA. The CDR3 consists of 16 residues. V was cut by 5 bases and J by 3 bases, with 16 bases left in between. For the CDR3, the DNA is TGTGCCAGCAGCCCAGATCAGGGCGGCCACACCGGGGAGCTGTTTTTT. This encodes CASSPDQGGHTGELFF.

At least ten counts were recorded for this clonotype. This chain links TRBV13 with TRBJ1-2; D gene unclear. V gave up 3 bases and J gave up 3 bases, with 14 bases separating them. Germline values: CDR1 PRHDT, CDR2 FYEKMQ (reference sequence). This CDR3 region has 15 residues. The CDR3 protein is CASSLDGVPHYGYTF. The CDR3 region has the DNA TGTGCCAGCAGCTTGGACGGAGTACCACACTATGGCTACACCTTC.

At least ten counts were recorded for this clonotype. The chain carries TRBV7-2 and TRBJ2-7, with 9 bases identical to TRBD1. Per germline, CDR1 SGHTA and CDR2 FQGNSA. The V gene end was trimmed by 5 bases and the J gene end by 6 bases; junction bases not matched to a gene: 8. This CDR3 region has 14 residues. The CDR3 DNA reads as TGTGCCAGCAGCCGCCGGGACAGGGTTTCCGAGCAGTACTTC. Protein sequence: CASSRRDRVSEQYF.